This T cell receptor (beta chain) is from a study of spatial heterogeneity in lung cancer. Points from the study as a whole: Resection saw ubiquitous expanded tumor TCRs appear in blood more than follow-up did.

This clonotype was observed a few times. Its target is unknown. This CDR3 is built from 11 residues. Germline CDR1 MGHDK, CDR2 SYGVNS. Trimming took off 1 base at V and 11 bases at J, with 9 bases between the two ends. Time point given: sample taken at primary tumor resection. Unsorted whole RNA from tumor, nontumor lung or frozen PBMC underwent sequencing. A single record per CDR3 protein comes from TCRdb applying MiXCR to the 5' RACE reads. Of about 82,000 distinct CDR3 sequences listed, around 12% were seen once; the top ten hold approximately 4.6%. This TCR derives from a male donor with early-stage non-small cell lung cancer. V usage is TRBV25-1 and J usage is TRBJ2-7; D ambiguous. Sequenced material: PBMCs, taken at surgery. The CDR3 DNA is TGTGCCAGCAGTGAATCTCAGGCGGAGTACTTC. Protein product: CASSESQAEYF.